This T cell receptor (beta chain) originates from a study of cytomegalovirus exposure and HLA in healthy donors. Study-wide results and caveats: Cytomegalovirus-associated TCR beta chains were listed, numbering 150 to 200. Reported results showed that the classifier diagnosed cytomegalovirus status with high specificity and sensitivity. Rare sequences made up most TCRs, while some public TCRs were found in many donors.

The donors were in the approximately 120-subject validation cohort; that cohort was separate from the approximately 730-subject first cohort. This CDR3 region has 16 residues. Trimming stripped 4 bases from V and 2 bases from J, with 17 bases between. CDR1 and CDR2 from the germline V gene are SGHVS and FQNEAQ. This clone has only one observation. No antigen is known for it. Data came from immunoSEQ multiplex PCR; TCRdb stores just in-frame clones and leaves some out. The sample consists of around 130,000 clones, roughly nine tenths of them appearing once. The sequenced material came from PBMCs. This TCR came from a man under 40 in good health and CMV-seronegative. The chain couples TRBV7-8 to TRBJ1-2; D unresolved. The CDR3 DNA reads TGTGCCAGCAGCTCCCATTACGGGTCTGGGAACTATGGCTACACCTTC. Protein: CASSSHYGSGNYGYTF. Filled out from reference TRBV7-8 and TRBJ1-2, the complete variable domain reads GAGVSQSPRYKVAKRGQDVALRCDPISGHVSLFWYQQALGQGPEFLTYFQNEAQLDKSGLPSDRFFAERPEGSVSTLKIQRTQQEDSAVYLCASSSHYGSGNYGYTFGSGTRLTVV.